The clone carrying this T cell receptor beta chain was observed a handful of times. These data originate in a study of T-cell memory formation after mild COVID-19. TCRdb reprocessed the 5' RACE reads via MiXCR and lists one record per CDR3 protein. The sample yields 470,000 or so distinct CDR3 sequences, about 20% seen once. The receptor was isolated from an adult woman who had mild COVID-19 (a few samples of this study predate the infection). Cell type and time point are not known. Sequencing was carried out using PBMCs or a T cell subset sorted from them (not recorded which).

CDR3 sequence (DNA): TGTGCCAGCAGCTGGGGACCTGCTAGCTATGGCTACACCTTC. Translated: CASSWGPASYGYTF. The chain couples TRBV7-8 to TRBJ1-2; D may be TRBD1 (5 bases). The CDR3 has 14 residues. V was cut by 4 bases and J by 4 bases, with 13 bases left in between. In germline, CDR1 is SGHVS, CDR2 FQNEAQ. The full variable domain, rest sourced from reference TRBV7-8 and TRBJ1-2, is GAGVSQSPRYKVAKRGQDVALRCDPISGHVSLFWYQQALGQGPEFLTYFQNEAQLDKSGLPSDRFFAERPEGSVSTLKIQRTQQEDSAVYLCASSWGPASYGYTFGSGTRLTVV.